A single sample gave rise to the 21 T cell receptor beta chains below, sequenced in a study of T cells in Graves' hyperthyroidism and ophthalmopathy. RNA transcripts were the template for amplifying TCR beta CDR3 regions. Initially, a first-round RT-PCR of the TCR CDR3 employed the HTBI primer set. MiXCR, applied by TCRdb to the multiplex PCR reads, yields one record per CDR3 protein. The repertoire has 200,000 to 300,000 distinct CDR3 sequences, 15% to 20% of them found once; the top ten carry 25% to 30%. Sequenced sample: blood. The source is a woman aged 18-29 years with Graves' ophthalmopathy.

Points on this clonotype: It may be a read error: a sequence one base away is much more abundant. The chain has TRBV20-1 and TRBJ1-2; 9 nucleotides line up with TRBD1. CDR1 is DFQATT, CDR2 SNEGSKA, per germline (reference sequence). The ends lost 7 bases at V and 13 bases at J; junction bases unmatched: 16. The CDR3 is 13 amino acids. CDR3 region: CSVTGGEVFSCTF. The CDR3 DNA reads TGCAGTGTTACAGGGGGCGAGGTCTTCAGCTGCACCTTC.

This clonotype came up many times. The rearrangement joins TRBV28 to TRBJ2-2; D is unresolved. The V end was cut by 3 bases, the J end by 6 bases, with 8 bases between. Germline values: CDR1 MDHEN, CDR2 SYDVKM. This CDR3 is built from 13 residues. CDR3 protein: CASSLKWPGELFF. For the CDR3, the DNA is TGTGCCAGCAGTTTGAAGTGGCCCGGGGAGCTGTTTTTT.

This clonotype was detected many times. The chain employs TRBV5-6 and TRBJ1-2, with D unresolved. CDR1 is SGHDT, CDR2 YYEEEE, per germline. Between the trimmed V and J ends, which lost 2 bases and 0 bases, there was a span of 11 bases. The length of the CDR3 is 15 residues. The CDR3 is CASSLSQLANYGYTF. The DNA for the CDR3 is TGTGCCAGCAGCTTAAGCCAGTTAGCTAACTATGGCTACACCTTC.

This clonotype occurred many times. The chain combines TRBV7-9 with TRBJ2-1; TRBD2 matches at 10 bases. The CDR3 contains 18 residues. After removal of 2 bases from V and 2 bases from J, the junction contained 9 bases not matched to a gene. CDR1 and CDR2 from the germline V gene are SEHNR and FQNEAQ (reference sequence). CDR3 sequence: CASSLPPGLADTYNEQFF. In nucleotides, the CDR3 is TGTGCCAGCAGCTTACCTCCCGGACTAGCGGACACCTACAATGAGCAGTTCTTC.

This chain uses TRBV20-1 with TRBJ1-5; 10 nucleotides line up with TRBD1. Germline-derived CDR1 and CDR2 are DFQATT and SNEGSKA (reference sequence). Trimming at V came to 2 bases and at J to 4 bases, leaving 5 bases not matched to a gene. This CDR3 comprises 15 residues. DNA of the CDR3: TGCAGTGCTAGACCGCCGGACAGGGGGAATCAGCCCCAGCATTTT. Its translation: CSARPPDRGNQPQHF.

J is TRBJ1-6 and V is TRBV3-2; TRBD1 reflects the table's D call only, with no check against the DNA. TRBV3-2 is deemed a pseudogene. CDR3 length equals 14 residues. The CDR3 protein is CASSQVPGSSPLHF. For the CDR3, the DNA is TGTGCCAGCAGCCAAGTGCCAGGGTCATCACCCCTCCACTTT.

This clonotype was detected only a few times. The chain combines TRBV28 with TRBJ2-4, with TRBD2 identical over 15 bases. CDR3 size: 20 residues. V lost 2 bases and J lost 8; bases outside the gene matches: 16. CDR1 and CDR2 (germline): MDHEN, SYDVKM. The CDR3 nucleotides are TGTGCCAGCAGTTTAAGGACTAGCGGGGGGGCCTGGAGTGTAAGGGACATTCAGTACTTC. Translated, it gives CASSLRTSGGAWSVRDIQYF.

This clonotype was recorded at least ten times. This chain joins TRBV20-1 and TRBJ2-1, with 13 nucleotides matching TRBD2. This CDR3 spans 16 amino acids. Trimming took 3 bases from V and 7 from J; bases not matched to a gene: 9. From germline, CDR1 is DFQATT and CDR2 SNEGSKA (reference sequence). The CDR3 nucleotides are TGCAGTGCTAGGAGGGTACTAGCGGGAGGGGTAAATGAGCAGTTCTTC. Its protein product is CSARRVLAGGVNEQFF.

CDR3 in DNA: TGCAGTGCTAGAGTACAGGTGGAAGCTGGAAACACCATATATTTT. Residues: CSARVQVEAGNTIYF. The chain combines TRBV20-1 with TRBJ1-3; tentative D call: TRBD1 (5 bases). The CDR3 runs to 15 residues. With 1 base removed from V and 2 bases from J, the gap between germline ends came to 12 bases. Germline V gives CDR1 DFQATT, CDR2 SNEGSKA (reference sequence).

This clonotype has at least ten counts. The CDR3 loop is CASSLRSWNTYEQYF. The CDR3 region has the DNA TGTGCCAGCAGCTTGCGGTCCTGGAACACCTACGAGCAGTACTTC. The chain links TRBV5-6 to TRBJ2-7; D gene uncertain. The V end lost 1 base, the J end lost 2 bases, and 13 bases lay between the germline ends. CDR3 length: 15 residues. Germline values: CDR1 SGHDT, CDR2 YYEEEE.

This clonotype was counted many times. This rearrangement joins TRBV27 to TRBJ2-6; possibly TRBD1 for D (6 bases). This CDR3 has 15 amino acids. Germline V gene sequence: CDR1 MNHEY, CDR2 SMNVEV (reference sequence). Trimming shortened V by 6 bases and J by 0 bases, and 9 bases separated the two germline ends. The CDR3 loop is CASSWTASGANVLTF. The CDR3 DNA is TGTGCCAGCAGCTGGACAGCCTCTGGGGCCAACGTCCTGACTTTC.

The sample holds many counts of this clonotype. The V and J genes are TRBV6-5 and TRBJ1-1, with TRBD1 matching over 9 bases. Germline V gives CDR1 MNHEY, CDR2 SVGAGI. J gave up 1 base and V 2 bases, and 2 bases lay outside the gene matches. The CDR3 loop spans 15 amino acids. The CDR3 spells CASSYGTGRNTEAFF. The CDR3 DNA is TGTGCCAGCAGTTACGGGACAGGGAGGAACACTGAAGCTTTCTTT.

With respect to this clonotype: A junction end diverges from the germline sequence, so it may reflect a read error. The V gene is TRBV11-2, the J gene TRBJ2-1; tentatively, D is TRBD2 (5 bases). Germline V gene data show CDR1 as SGHAT and CDR2 as FQNNGV. This CDR3 spans 15 amino acids. The CDR3 DNA sequence: TGCGCCAGCAGCCAAGATCGGGGTGACTACAATGAGCAGTTCTTC. It translates to CASSQDRGDYNEQFF.

This clonotype occurred many times. This chain links TRBV13 with TRBJ2-3, with TRBD2 identical over 9 bases. Per germline, CDR1 PRHDT and CDR2 FYEKMQ (reference sequence). The length of the CDR3 is 18 residues. With 2 bases clipped from V and 1 base from J, the junction kept 10 bases outside the gene matches. CDR3 region: CASSLLAGGLHGTDTQYF. The CDR3 DNA follows: TGTGCCAGCAGCTTACTGGCGGGGGGGCTCCATGGCACAGATACGCAGTATTTT. Full variable domain (remainder filled in from reference TRBV13 and TRBJ2-3): AAGVIQSPRHLIKEKRETATLKCYPIPRHDTVYWYQQGPGQDPQFLISFYEKMQSDKGSIPDRFSAQQFSDYHSELNMSSLELGDSALYFCASSLLAGGLHGTDTQYFGPGTRLTVL.

This clonotype was counted at least ten times. The chain recombines TRBV9 with TRBJ2-3, with D perhaps matching TRBD1 (6 bases). Trimming removed 4 bases from V and 1 base from J, with 13 bases in between. In germline, CDR1 is SGDLS, CDR2 YYNGEE. There are 15 residues in the CDR3. The CDR3 protein is CASSPREGGTDTQYF. The CDR3 DNA reads as TGTGCCAGCAGCCCCCGCGAGGGGGGCACAGATACGCAGTATTTT.

This clonotype was observed at least ten times. The V and J genes are TRBV2 and TRBJ2-5, with a weak D call TRBD1 (6 bases). V lost 6 bases and J lost 2, with 10 bases in between. Germline values: CDR1 SNHLY, CDR2 FYNNEI. This CDR3 comprises 13 residues. In DNA, the CDR3 is TGTGCCAGCAGCAGGACAGCTCAAGAGACCCAGTACTTC. Amino acids: CASSRTAQETQYF.

This clonotype was observed at least ten times. The rearrangement joins TRBV20-1 to TRBJ2-7, with D hard to call. With 3 bases removed from V and 3 bases from J, the gap between germline ends came to 15 bases. There are 14 residues in the CDR3. Germline lookup yields CDR1 DFQATT and CDR2 SNEGSKA (reference sequence). The CDR3 sequence: CSASPRLGYYEQYF. The CDR3, as DNA: TGCAGTGCTAGTCCCCGGCTGGGCTACTACGAGCAGTACTTC.

This clonotype was recorded at least ten times. The chain carries TRBV5-6 and TRBJ1-1, with D unresolved. Germline V gene data show CDR1 as SGHDT and CDR2 as YYEEEE. V was clipped by 4 bases and J by 11 bases, with 15 bases between them. This CDR3 contains 12 residues. In DNA form, the CDR3 reads TGTGCCAGCAGCCAAGGGTCCTCAGGTGCTTTCTTT. Its protein product is CASSQGSSGAFF.

This clonotype was detected many times. This CDR3 reads CASSYSAYSNQPQHF. CDR3 bases: TGTGCCAGCAGTTACTCGGCTTATAGCAATCAGCCCCAGCATTTT. The rearrangement uses TRBV6-2 or TRBV6-3 and TRBJ1-5; D is ambiguous. The V end was cut by 0 bases, the J end by 0 bases, with 6 bases between. The CDR3 loop spans 15 amino acids. Germline V gene sequence: CDR1 MNHEY, CDR2 SVGEGT.

This clonotype was counted at least ten times. This chain uses TRBV13 with TRBJ1-2, with TRBD1 identical over 7 bases. After removal of 5 bases from V and 2 bases from J, the junction contained 11 bases not matched to a gene. Germline V gives CDR1 PRHDT, CDR2 FYEKMQ (reference sequence). The CDR3 has 16 residues. This chain's CDR3 is CASSIYTGQMNYGYTF. DNA for the CDR3: TGTGCCAGCAGCATATACACGGGACAGATGAACTATGGCTACACCTTC.

The J gene is TRBJ1-1, the V gene TRBV19, with TRBD1 matching over 8 bases. CDR1 is LNHDA and CDR2 is SQIVND in the germline V gene (reference sequence). The J segment lost 5 bases and the V segment lost 7 bases, leaving 9 bases of the junction unmatched. This CDR3 comprises 14 residues. The DNA of the CDR3 is TGTGCCAGTACCTTCGACAGGGGAGTTACTGAAGCTTTCTTT. It yields the protein CASTFDRGVTEAFF.